These 9 T cell receptor beta chains were sequenced from one sample in a study of cytomegalovirus exposure and HLA in healthy donors. A multiplex PCR was run with 60 Vbeta primers and 13 Jbeta primers. Generated by immunoSEQ multiplex PCR, the TCRdb table keeps only in-frame clones and is missing some. The table lists 150,000 to 200,000 clones, 70% to 85% of them singletons, with around 1.2% in the top ten. Sequenced input: PBMCs. These receptors originate from a girl aged 2 to 10 in good health and CMV-seropositive.

Only one count was recorded for this clone. The gene calls are TRBV28 and TRBJ2-3, with D possibly matching TRBD2 (5 bases). Germline CDR1 MDHEN, CDR2 SYDVKM. V gave up 10 bases and J gave up 3 bases, with 14 bases separating them. The CDR3 totals 13 residues. The CDR3 spells CATLARVTDTQYF. The CDR3 DNA is TGTGCCACTCTCGCGAGGGTGACAGATACGCAGTATTTT.

The J gene is TRBJ2-6, the V gene TRBV4-1, with a weak D call TRBD1 (5 bases). Germline V CDR1 and CDR2: MGHRA, YSYEKL. V gave up 0 bases and J gave up 2 bases, with 20 bases separating them. The CDR3 is 20 residues long. The CDR3: CASSQDSPRALVAGANVLTF. As DNA, the CDR3 is TGCGCCAGCAGCCAAGATTCTCCCAGGGCCCTCGTGGCTGGGGCCAACGTCCTGACTTTC.

This chain joins TRBV5-6 and TRBJ2-3; 8 bases agree with TRBD1. Germline V lookup: CDR1 SGHDT, CDR2 YYEEEE. The CDR3 is 15 amino acids. V gave up 4 bases and J gave up 1 base; unmatched junction bases: 5. This CDR3 reads CASSPGTGGTDTQYF. CDR3 sequence (DNA): TGTGCCAGCAGCCCCGGGACAGGTGGCACAGATACGCAGTATTTT.

This clone has only one observation. The V call is TRBV10-3, the J call TRBJ2-1; 7 bases line up with TRBD1. Trimming removed 8 bases from V and 9 bases from J; junction bases left unmatched: 7. The CDR3 is 12 amino acids. Germline CDR1 is ENHRY and CDR2 is SYGVKD. CDR3 protein: CAIGKQGFEQFF. CDR3 nucleotides: TGTGCCATCGGCAAACAGGGGTTTGAGCAGTTCTTC.

The J gene is TRBJ2-5, the V gene TRBV4-1, with D unclear. The J call may be mistaken, given a closer DNA end match to TRBJ2-7. The CDR3 runs 16 residues. CDR1 is MGHRA and CDR2 is YSYEKL in the germline V gene. CDR3 DNA sequence: TGCGCCAGCAGCCAGGCCTTAGGAACTGCCTACTACGAGCAGTACTTC. Encoded protein: CASSQALGTAYYEQYF.

The table lists this clone with a count of one. The V call is TRBV5-4, the J call TRBJ2-6; D gene unclear. Germline V gene lookup returns CDR1 SGHNT and CDR2 YYREEE (reference sequence). The CDR3 is 17 amino acids. V was cut by 0 bases and J by 3 bases, with 13 bases left in between. The CDR3 is CASSLGGSTNGANVLTF. Here the CDR3 DNA reads TGTGCCAGCAGCTTGGGTGGATCAACTAATGGGGCCAACGTCCTGACTTTC.

This clone was seen a handful of times. J is TRBJ2-3 and V is TRBV10-3; 14 nucleotides line up with TRBD2. V trimming: 6 bases; J trimming: 4 bases; junction bases outside the gene matches: 3. CDR1 and CDR2 (germline): ENHRY, SYGVKD. CDR3 length: 15 amino acids. CDR3 residues: CAIRGGLAGADTQYF. The CDR3 nucleotides are TGTGCCATCAGGGGGGGACTAGCGGGAGCAGATACGCAGTATTTT.

V usage is TRBV5-5 and J usage is TRBJ1-2; D is perhaps TRBD1 (6 bases). V gave up 0 bases and J gave up 4 bases, with 10 bases separating them. The length of the CDR3 is 14 residues. Germline V gives CDR1 SGHKS, CDR2 YYEKEE (reference sequence). The chain's CDR3 is CASSLGDRPYGYTF. For the CDR3, the DNA is TGTGCCAGCAGCTTGGGAGACAGGCCCTATGGCTACACCTTC.

The chain combines TRBV4-1 with TRBJ1-2; no clear D. V lost 0 bases and J lost 1, with 15 bases in between. Germline-derived CDR1 and CDR2 are MGHRA and YSYEKL. CDR3 length: 17 amino acids. CDR3: CASSQEPAGRVNYGYTF. CDR3 DNA: TGCGCCAGCAGCCAAGAACCCGCGGGGAGGGTTAACTATGGCTACACCTTC.